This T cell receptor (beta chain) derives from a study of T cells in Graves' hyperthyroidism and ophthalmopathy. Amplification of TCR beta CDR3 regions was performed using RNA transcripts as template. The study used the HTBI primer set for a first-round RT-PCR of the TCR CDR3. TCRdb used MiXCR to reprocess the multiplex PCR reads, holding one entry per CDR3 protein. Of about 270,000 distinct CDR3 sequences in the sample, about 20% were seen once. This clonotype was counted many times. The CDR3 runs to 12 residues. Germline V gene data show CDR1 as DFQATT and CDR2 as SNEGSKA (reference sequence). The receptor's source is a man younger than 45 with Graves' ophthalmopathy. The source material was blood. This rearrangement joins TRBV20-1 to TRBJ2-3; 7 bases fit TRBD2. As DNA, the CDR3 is TGCAGGGCTCTAGCGGGCACAGATACGCAGTATTTT. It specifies CRALAGTDTQYF.